This T cell receptor beta chain comes out of a study of cytomegalovirus exposure and HLA in healthy donors. Whole-study results and caveats: Listed as cytomegalovirus-associated were 150 to 200 TCR beta chains. In the 95 to 150 validation repertoires, just under 95% of cluster scores exceeded 0, per a later analysis. Using the classifier, cytomegalovirus status was reportedly diagnosed with high specificity and sensitivity.

The donors were part of the roughly 130-subject validation cohort, which stood apart from the roughly 680-subject first cohort. Assay: immunoSEQ multiplex PCR; the TCRdb copy retains only in-frame clones and omits some. The sample holds about 56,000 clones, roughly 93% seen once. The CDR3 consists of 14 residues. Germline V gene sequence: CDR1 MDHEN, CDR2 SYDVKM. V lost 5 bases to trimming and J lost 1 base, with 11 bases between them. In regard to this clone: Antigen specificity is unknown.

The sample was PBMCs. This rearrangement joins TRBV28 to TRBJ1-2, with D maybe TRBD1 (5 bases). The sequence derives from a woman aged 18-29 years in good health and CMV-seropositive. The CDR3 reads CASSPGNINYGYTF. In DNA form, the CDR3 reads TGTGCCAGCAGTCCAGGGAACATTAACTATGGCTACACCTTC.